This entry is about one T cell receptor (beta chain). Its matching antigen is unknown. This sample is drawn from a study of T cells after posttransplantation cyclophosphamide. Cyclophosphamide on days +3 and +4 followed busulfan-fludarabine conditioning and a marrow graft. From germline, CDR1 is SNHLY and CDR2 FYNNEI. CDR3 size: 16 residues. Germline trimming cut 5 bases from V and 7 bases from J; bases unmatched to any gene: 12. Findings and limits, study-wide: TRB clonality was highly associated with recipient CMV seropositivity and reactivation. Blood and skin or GI T cell repertoires showed limited TRB overlap.

This table comes from immunoSEQ multiplex PCR, and its TCRdb copy is limited to in-frame clones, with some not included. The sample lists some 12,000 clones; roughly 80% were seen once. Source: PBMCs, taken after allogeneic stem cell transplant with posttransplant cyclophosphamide. The rearrangement links TRBV2 to TRBJ2-1; 9 bases map to TRBD1. The clonotype comes from a female patient aged 45-65 years who received an allogeneic stem cell transplant from a related donor, was CMV-positive, and had no GVHD. The T cells may come from the graft donor. CDR3 nucleotide sequence: TGTGCCAGCAGTTGGGTCGGGACAGGGCGATGGAATGAGCAGTTCTTC. This encodes CASSWVGTGRWNEQFF.